The present T cell receptor (beta chain) was sequenced within a study of graft-versus-host responses after intestinal transplantation. Study context: Multivisceral, liver-intestinal, or isolated intestinal transplants were given to recipients. Anti-thymocyte globulin induction preceded roughly 3 years of tacrolimus and steroid maintenance in all recipients. Study-wide results and caveats: The highest levels of circulating GvH clones went along with early declines in HvG clones after transplant. High graft-versus-host to host-versus-graft T cell clonal ratios marked allografts of patients with graft-donor macrochimerism.

Libraries were prepared by immunoSEQ multiplex PCR; TCRdb keeps only in-frame clonotypes and omits some of them. The sample yields around 50,000 clones, 84% seen once. About this clone itself: The antigen is unknown.

The V segment lost 8 bases and the J segment 0 bases; nucleotides outside the gene matches: 7. Germline CDR1 MNHEY, CDR2 SMNVEV (reference sequence). The CDR3 is made up of 15 amino acids. The specimen was unstimulated CD4+ T cells sorted from spleen or lymph node cells, collected before transplant. The chain recombines TRBV27 with TRBJ2-1; TRBD2 matches 7 bases. This sequence originates from a human donor who was the organ donor for an intestinal transplant. The CDR3 is CASGVASGSYNEQFF. CDR3 nucleotides: TGTGCCAGCGGGGTGGCTAGCGGCTCCTACAATGAGCAGTTCTTC.